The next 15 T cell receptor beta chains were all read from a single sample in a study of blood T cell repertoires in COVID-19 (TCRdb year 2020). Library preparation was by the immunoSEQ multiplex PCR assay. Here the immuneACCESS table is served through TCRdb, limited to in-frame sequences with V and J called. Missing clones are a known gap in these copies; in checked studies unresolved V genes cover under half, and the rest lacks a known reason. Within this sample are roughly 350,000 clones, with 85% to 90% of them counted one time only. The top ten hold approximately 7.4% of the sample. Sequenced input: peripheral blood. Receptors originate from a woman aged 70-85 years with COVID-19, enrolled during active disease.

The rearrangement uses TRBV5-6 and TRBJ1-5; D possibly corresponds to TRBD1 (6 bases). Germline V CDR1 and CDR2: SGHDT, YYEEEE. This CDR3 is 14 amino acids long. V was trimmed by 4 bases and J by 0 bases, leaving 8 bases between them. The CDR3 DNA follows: TGTGCCAGCAGCAGACAGGTTAGCAATCAGCCCCAGCATTTT. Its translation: CASSRQVSNQPQHF.

The chain's CDR3 is CASSFEDGSSYEQYF. As DNA, the CDR3 is TGTGCCAGCAGTTTTGAGGATGGGAGCTCCTACGAGCAGTACTTC. V usage is TRBV28 and J usage is TRBJ2-7; maybe TRBD2 (5 bases). Germline loops: CDR1 MDHEN, CDR2 SYDVKM. This CDR3 region has 15 residues. The germline V and J ends were trimmed by 3 bases and 0 bases, with 12 bases remaining between them.

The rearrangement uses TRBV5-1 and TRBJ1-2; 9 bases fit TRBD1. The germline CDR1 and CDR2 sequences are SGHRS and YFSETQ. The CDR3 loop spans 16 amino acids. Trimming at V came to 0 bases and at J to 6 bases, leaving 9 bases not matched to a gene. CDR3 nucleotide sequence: TGCGCCAGCAGCTTGGGCGCGGGACAGGGAAAGGATGGCTACACCTTC. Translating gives CASSLGAGQGKDGYTF. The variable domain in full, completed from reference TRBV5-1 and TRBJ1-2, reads KAGVTQTPRYLIKTRGQQVTLSCSPISGHRSVSWYQQTPGQGLQFLFEYFSETQRNKGNFPGRFSGRQFSNSRSEMNVSTLELGDSALYLCASSLGAGQGKDGYTFGSGTRLTVV.

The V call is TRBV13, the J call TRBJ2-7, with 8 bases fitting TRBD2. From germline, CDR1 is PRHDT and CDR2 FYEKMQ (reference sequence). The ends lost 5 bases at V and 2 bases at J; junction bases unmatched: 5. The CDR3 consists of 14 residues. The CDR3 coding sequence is TGTGCCAGCAGCACCGCGGGGGGCCCCTACGAGCAGTACTTC. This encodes CASSTAGGPYEQYF.

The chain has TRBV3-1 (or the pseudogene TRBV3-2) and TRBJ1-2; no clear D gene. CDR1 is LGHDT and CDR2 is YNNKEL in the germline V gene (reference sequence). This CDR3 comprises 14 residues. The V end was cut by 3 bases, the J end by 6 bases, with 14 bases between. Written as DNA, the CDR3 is TGTGCCAGCAGCCAGCGAAACAGTGTAAATGGCTACACCTTC. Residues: CASSQRNSVNGYTF.

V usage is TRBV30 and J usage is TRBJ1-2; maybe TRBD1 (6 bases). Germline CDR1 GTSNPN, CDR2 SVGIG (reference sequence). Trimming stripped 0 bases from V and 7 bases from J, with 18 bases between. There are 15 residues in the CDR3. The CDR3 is CAWSVGWAGEGGYTF. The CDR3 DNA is TGTGCCTGGAGTGTTGGTTGGGCAGGGGAAGGTGGCTACACCTTC.

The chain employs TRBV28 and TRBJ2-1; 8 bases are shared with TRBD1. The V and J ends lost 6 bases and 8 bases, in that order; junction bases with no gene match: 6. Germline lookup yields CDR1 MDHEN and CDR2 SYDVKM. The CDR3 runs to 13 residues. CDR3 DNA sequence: TGTGCCAGCAGCCTGCAGGGGGCCGATGAGCAGTTCTTC. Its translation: CASSLQGADEQFF.

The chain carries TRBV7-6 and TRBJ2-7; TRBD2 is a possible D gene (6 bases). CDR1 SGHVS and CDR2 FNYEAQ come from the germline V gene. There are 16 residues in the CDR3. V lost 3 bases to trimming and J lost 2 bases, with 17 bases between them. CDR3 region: CASSLGPLGGTYEQYF. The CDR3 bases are TGTGCCAGCAGCTTGGGCCCTTTAGGAGGGACCTACGAGCAGTACTTC.

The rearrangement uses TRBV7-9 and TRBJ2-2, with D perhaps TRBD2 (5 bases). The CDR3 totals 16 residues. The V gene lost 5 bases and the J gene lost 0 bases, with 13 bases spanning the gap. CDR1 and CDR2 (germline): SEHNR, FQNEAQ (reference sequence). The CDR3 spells CASSPSSGPNTGELFF. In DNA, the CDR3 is TGTGCCAGCAGCCCCTCCAGCGGTCCGAACACCGGGGAGCTGTTTTTT.

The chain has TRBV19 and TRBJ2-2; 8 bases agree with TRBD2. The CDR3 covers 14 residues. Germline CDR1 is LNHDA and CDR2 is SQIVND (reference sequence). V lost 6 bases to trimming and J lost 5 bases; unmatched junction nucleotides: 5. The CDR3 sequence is CASRPSGGTGELFF. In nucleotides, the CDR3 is TGTGCCAGTAGACCAAGCGGGGGTACCGGGGAGCTGTTTTTT.

CDR3 in amino acids: CASSRAGTGLFF. The CDR3 region has the DNA TGTGCCAGCAGCCGGGCGGGGACGGGACTGTTTTTT. The chain couples TRBV28 to TRBJ1-4; the D gene is possibly TRBD1 (5 bases). V lost 6 bases and J 13 bases, leaving 15 bases between the germline ends. This CDR3 comprises 12 residues. Germline CDR1 MDHEN, CDR2 SYDVKM.

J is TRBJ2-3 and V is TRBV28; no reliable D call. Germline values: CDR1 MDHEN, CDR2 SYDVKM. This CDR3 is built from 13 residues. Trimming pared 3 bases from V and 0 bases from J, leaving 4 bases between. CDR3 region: CASSFSSTDTQYF. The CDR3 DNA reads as TGTGCCAGCAGTTTCAGTAGCACAGATACGCAGTATTTT.

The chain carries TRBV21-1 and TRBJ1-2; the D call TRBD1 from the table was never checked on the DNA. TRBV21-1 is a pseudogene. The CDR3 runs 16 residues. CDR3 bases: TGTGCCAGCAGCAAATCCCCGGGACAGATTAACTATGGCTACACCTTC. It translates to CASSKSPGQINYGYTF.

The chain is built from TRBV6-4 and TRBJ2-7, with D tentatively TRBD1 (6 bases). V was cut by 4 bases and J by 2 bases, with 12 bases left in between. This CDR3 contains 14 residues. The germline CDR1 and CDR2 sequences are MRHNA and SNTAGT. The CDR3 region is CASSVGQGPYEQYF. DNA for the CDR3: TGTGCCAGCAGTGTGGGACAAGGTCCCTACGAGCAGTACTTC.

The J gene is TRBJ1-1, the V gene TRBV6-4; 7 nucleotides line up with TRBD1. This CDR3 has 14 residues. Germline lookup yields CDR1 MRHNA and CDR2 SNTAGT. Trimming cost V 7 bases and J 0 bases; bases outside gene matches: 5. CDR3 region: CASNRQGMNTEAFF. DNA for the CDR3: TGTGCCAGCAATAGACAGGGAATGAACACTGAAGCTTTCTTT.